The 30 T cell receptor beta chains below all came from one sample that was sequenced in a study of T-cell memory formation after mild COVID-19. TCRdb used MiXCR to reprocess the 5' RACE reads, holding one entry per CDR3 protein. The repertoire holds about 540,000 distinct CDR3 sequences, with roughly 20% as singletons. What was sequenced was PBMCs or a T cell subset sorted from them (not recorded which). The receptors originated from an adult woman who had mild COVID-19 (a few samples of this study predate the infection). Cell type and time point are not known.

This clonotype appeared a few times. This sequence joins TRBV20-1 and TRBJ2-1, with 10 bases aligning to TRBD2. CDR1 is DFQATT and CDR2 is SNEGSKA in the germline V gene (reference sequence). The CDR3 is 14 amino acids. After removal of 5 bases from V and 4 bases from J, the junction contained 5 bases not matched to a gene. In DNA, the CDR3 is TGCAGTGCTTTAGCGGGAGGCCTATACAATGAGCAGTTCTTC. This translates into CSALAGGLYNEQFF.

The chain uses TRBV20-1 and TRBJ2-1, with D perhaps TRBD2 (6 bases). V lost 0 bases and J 10 bases, leaving 16 bases between the germline ends. This CDR3 spans 14 amino acids. In germline, CDR1 is DFQATT, CDR2 SNEGSKA (reference sequence). This CDR3 is CSARDLGTLAEQFF. In nucleotides, the CDR3 is TGCAGTGCTAGAGATCTAGGGACTCTAGCCGAGCAGTTCTTC.

The chain recombines TRBV12-3 or TRBV12-4 with TRBJ2-5, with 7 positions matching TRBD1. V lost 2 bases and J lost 4; bases outside the gene matches: 7. This CDR3 region has 15 residues. The CDR3 DNA reads as TGTGCCAGCAGTTTACGTAAAGGGGGCAGAGAGACCCAGTACTTC. Protein: CASSLRKGGRETQYF.

This clonotype was counted only a few times. V is TRBV11-2 and J is TRBJ2-1; TRBD1 might be the D (5 bases). The V gene's germline CDR1 is SGHAT and CDR2 FQNNGV. Trimming pared 2 bases from V and 10 bases from J, leaving 12 bases between. The CDR3 is made up of 13 amino acids. The CDR3 nucleotides read TGTGCCAGCAGCTTAAGCAGGGTGGGGGAGCAGTTCTTC. Residues: CASSLSRVGEQFF.

This rearrangement joins TRBV4-1 to TRBJ1-4; D gene ambiguous. The V gene lost 3 bases and the J gene lost 8 bases, with 13 bases spanning the gap. The V gene's germline CDR1 is MGHRA and CDR2 YSYEKL. The CDR3 consists of 14 residues. The CDR3 nucleotides are TGCGCCAGCAGCCAGGAGAGGGTAGACGAAAAACTGTTTTTT. This sequence encodes CASSQERVDEKLFF.

In regard to this clonotype: This sequence may be a read error, since a much larger clone differs from it by one base. V is TRBV7-9 and J is TRBJ2-3; no firm D call. V lost 5 bases, J lost 5 bases, and 5 bases lay in between. This CDR3 has 11 amino acids. Germline V gene sequence: CDR1 SEHNR, CDR2 FQNEAQ (reference sequence). Here the CDR3 DNA reads TGTGCCAGCAGCCCCAAAGATACGCAGTATTTT. As protein: CASSPKDTQYF.

This clonotype came up many times. The chain employs TRBV3-1 and TRBJ2-1; 8 nucleotides agree with TRBD1. CDR1 and CDR2 from the germline V gene are LGHDT and YNNKEL (reference sequence). The ends lost 2 bases at V and 7 bases at J; junction bases unmatched: 16. CDR3 length: 18 residues. The CDR3 here is CASSQPGARDRGRNEQFF. In nucleotides, the CDR3 is TGTGCCAGCAGCCAACCTGGAGCCCGCGACAGGGGCAGGAATGAGCAGTTCTTC.

This clonotype came up a few times. The chain joins TRBV7-3 to TRBJ2-1; D gene uncertain. Germline values: CDR1 SGHTA, CDR2 FQGTGA. V dropped 5 bases and J dropped 6 bases, with 17 bases sitting between them. This CDR3 has 15 residues. The CDR3 sequence: CASSAQQISGNEQFF. The CDR3 bases are TGTGCCAGCAGCGCTCAGCAGATCAGTGGCAATGAGCAGTTCTTC.

V usage is TRBV12-3 or TRBV12-4 and J usage is TRBJ2-7; D uncertain. V shed 8 bases and J shed 5 bases, with 10 bases lying between them. This CDR3 has 11 residues. The CDR3 is CASGLIHEQYF. The DNA for the CDR3 is TGTGCCAGCGGGTTGATCCACGAGCAGTACTTC.

The rearrangement joins TRBV7-2 to TRBJ2-1, with a weak D call TRBD1 (6 bases). The CDR3 contains 13 residues. V was pared by 6 bases and J by 8 bases, with 14 bases between. Per germline, CDR1 SGHTA and CDR2 FQGNSA. The CDR3 protein is CASRDTGSYEQFF. The CDR3 region has the DNA TGTGCCAGCAGAGATACAGGGAGTTATGAGCAGTTCTTC.

This clonotype has a handful of counts. This chain uses TRBV30 with TRBJ2-2, with D maybe TRBD1 (6 bases). Germline CDR1 and CDR2: GTSNPN and SVGIG (reference sequence). Trimming shortened V by 3 bases and J by 1 base, and 15 bases separated the two germline ends. This CDR3 region has 16 residues. CDR3 protein: CAWRKSGRGNTGELFF. The CDR3 nucleotides are TGTGCCTGGAGAAAATCGGGCAGGGGGAACACCGGGGAGCTGTTTTTT.

This clonotype was seen a handful of times. The V and J genes are TRBV4-1 and TRBJ2-5; 7 nucleotides line up with TRBD1. J gave up 5 bases and V 9 bases, and 9 bases lay outside the gene matches. Germline loops: CDR1 MGHRA, CDR2 YSYEKL. CDR3 length: 13 amino acids. CDR3 DNA: TGCGCCAGTTCCCGAGGGGGCGTCGAGACCCAGTACTTC. As protein: CASSRGGVETQYF.

The rearrangement joins TRBV6-1 to TRBJ2-2; a possible D gene is TRBD1 (5 bases). Germline CDR1 is MNHNS and CDR2 is SASEGT. The CDR3 covers 15 residues. The germline V and J ends were trimmed by 6 bases and 6 bases, with 17 bases remaining between them. In DNA, the CDR3 is TGTGCCAGCAGAGGGGAACATAGGAAGGCCGGGGAGCTGTTTTTT. Protein sequence: CASRGEHRKAGELFF.

V usage is TRBV2 and J usage is TRBJ2-1; D call uncertain. The length of the CDR3 is 12 residues. The V gene lost 6 bases and the J gene lost 9 bases, with 12 bases spanning the gap. Germline V gives CDR1 SNHLY, CDR2 FYNNEI. The CDR3 DNA reads TGTGCCAGCAGCCCCCTTGGGATTGAGCAGTTCTTC. This translates into CASSPLGIEQFF.

This clonotype appeared a few times. The chain joins TRBV6-2 or TRBV6-3 to TRBJ2-7, with D perhaps matching TRBD1 (6 bases). V lost 6 bases, J lost 5 bases, and 20 bases lay in between. The CDR3 contains 15 residues. CDR1 and CDR2 (germline): MNHEY, SVGEGT. The CDR3 coding sequence is TGTGCCAGCAGCCTGCGCCGGACAGAAAGCAACGAGCAGTACTTC. Its protein product is CASSLRRTESNEQYF.

The rearrangement links TRBV5-1 to TRBJ2-6, with D uncertain. The CDR3 loop spans 15 amino acids. Trimming took off 7 bases at V and 4 bases at J, with 15 bases between the two ends. The germline CDR1 and CDR2 sequences are SGHRS and YFSETQ. The CDR3, as DNA: TGCGCCAGCTCAACCGACACGGCGGGGGCCAACGTCCTGACTTTC. It codes for CASSTDTAGANVLTF.

The table lists this clonotype with a few counts. This sequence joins TRBV18 and TRBJ1-1; maybe TRBD1 (6 bases). This CDR3 comprises 15 residues. Germline loops: CDR1 KGHSH, CDR2 LQKENI. Trimming cost V 4 bases and J 0 bases, with 12 bases left between them. The CDR3 nucleotides are TGTGCCAGCTCACAAGACAGGTCGATGAACACTGAAGCTTTCTTT. It is translated as CASSQDRSMNTEAFF.

This chain connects TRBV7-9 to TRBJ1-1; D is undetermined. V was pared by 4 bases and J by 1 base, with 10 bases between. Germline-derived CDR1 and CDR2 are SEHNR and FQNEAQ (reference sequence). The length of the CDR3 is 14 residues. In DNA, the CDR3 is TGTGCCAGCAGCTCAAACGACAAGAACACTGAAGCTTTCTTT. This codes for CASSSNDKNTEAFF.

This clonotype has a handful of counts. Written as DNA, the CDR3 is TGTGCCAGCACCCTCCCTGGGGGAAACACTGAAGCTTTCTTT. Protein product: CASTLPGGNTEAFF. The V call is TRBV11-2, the J call TRBJ1-1, with a tentative D call TRBD1 (5 bases). The CDR3 runs 14 residues. The ends were cut back, 7 bases at V and 2 bases at J, with 14 bases in the middle. Germline V gene sequence: CDR1 SGHAT, CDR2 FQNNGV.

V usage is TRBV6-5 and J usage is TRBJ1-5; 8 bases agree with TRBD1. This CDR3 contains 13 residues. CDR1 is MNHEY and CDR2 is SVGAGI in the germline V gene. V gave up 7 bases and J gave up 2 bases; unmatched junction bases: 1. The CDR3 loop is CASKDRGNQPQHF. In nucleotides, the CDR3 is TGTGCCAGCAAGGACAGGGGCAATCAGCCCCAGCATTTT.

This clonotype was counted a few times. V usage is TRBV7-2 and J usage is TRBJ2-3, with a possible D match to TRBD2 (6 bases). V was pared by 1 base and J by 4 bases, with 15 bases between. The CDR3 totals 16 residues. CDR1 SGHTA and CDR2 FQGNSA come from the germline V gene. The CDR3 sequence: CASSLGSRGRADTQYF. The CDR3 DNA is TGTGCCAGCAGCTTAGGCTCGCGGGGCAGGGCAGATACGCAGTATTTT.

There are a few counts of this clonotype. The chain recombines TRBV7-9 with TRBJ1-5; 12 nucleotides line up with TRBD1. Germline assignment: CDR1 SEHNR and CDR2 FQNEAQ (reference sequence). V was clipped by 5 bases and J by 6 bases; unmatched bases: 2. The CDR3 runs to 14 residues. CDR3 coding DNA: TGTGCCAGCAGCCGGGGACAGGGGGCTCAGCCCCAGCATTTT. This gives the protein CASSRGQGAQPQHF.

The rearrangement uses TRBV12-3 or TRBV12-4 and TRBJ2-3, with 9 bases aligning to TRBD2. This CDR3 has 16 residues. Trimming took 8 bases from V and 0 from J; bases not matched to a gene: 9. CDR3 residues: CASRISGRLSTDTQYF. The DNA for the CDR3 is TGTGCCAGCCGGATTAGCGGGAGACTTAGCACAGATACGCAGTATTTT.

This clonotype appeared a few times. The chain carries TRBV13 and TRBJ2-5; TRBD2 agrees at 15 bases. The CDR3 spans 18 residues. V dropped 5 bases and J dropped 1; count of bases not matched to a gene: 8. Germline CDR1 and CDR2: PRHDT and FYEKMQ (reference sequence). CDR3 coding DNA: TGTGCCAGCAGCCTGGGACTAGCGGGGGGTCGAGGCCAAGAGACCCAGTACTTC. Amino acids: CASSLGLAGGRGQETQYF.

The chain combines TRBV7-8 with TRBJ2-2; 8 nucleotides agree with TRBD2. V shed 6 bases and J 3 bases; nucleotides not matched to a gene: 6. The CDR3 covers 15 residues. The V gene's germline CDR1 is SGHVS and CDR2 FQNEAQ. The CDR3 DNA reads as TGTGCCAGCAGGACGACTAGCGTAGACACCGGGGAGCTGTTTTTT. This encodes CASRTTSVDTGELFF.

This clonotype has only a few counts. The rearrangement links TRBV6-2 or TRBV6-3 to TRBJ2-2, with 8 bases aligning to TRBD2. The germline CDR1 and CDR2 sequences are MNHEY and SVGEGT. With V trimmed by 0 bases and J by 7 bases, 4 bases remained unmatched. CDR3 length equals 15 residues. CDR3 DNA sequence: TGTGCCAGCAGTTACTCGGCGGGGGGCCGCGGGGAGCTGTTTTTT. It translates to CASSYSAGGRGELFF.

The V and J genes are TRBV19 and TRBJ1-4; no definite D call. CDR3 length: 15 amino acids. The V end lost 4 bases, the J end lost 0 bases, and 9 bases lay between the germline ends. Looked up from germline, CDR1 is LNHDA and CDR2 is SQIVND (reference sequence). This CDR3 reads CASSRAKATNEKLFF. In nucleotides, the CDR3 is TGTGCCAGTAGTAGGGCAAAGGCAACTAATGAAAAACTGTTTTTT.

This clonotype has at least ten counts. The CDR3 is CSASAAGGPQETQYF. The CDR3 nucleotides are TGCAGTGCTAGCGCAGCGGGGGGGCCCCAAGAGACCCAGTACTTC. The chain joins TRBV20-1 to TRBJ2-5, with TRBD2 identical over 10 bases. CDR3 length equals 15 residues. Germline values: CDR1 DFQATT, CDR2 SNEGSKA (reference sequence). The junction had 5 bases not matched to a gene; V was cut back by 3 bases and J by 1 base.

This clonotype was seen more than once but under ten times. The genes are TRBV12-3 or TRBV12-4 and TRBJ2-1; D not resolved. The CDR3 runs to 13 residues. Trimming shortened V by 2 bases and J by 5 bases, and 7 bases separated the two germline ends. The DNA for the CDR3 is TGTGCCAGCAGTTTACAGCAGAACAATGAGCAGTTCTTC. Protein product: CASSLQQNNEQFF.

The V call is TRBV10-3, the J call TRBJ2-3, with a weak D call TRBD2 (6 bases). Germline CDR1 is ENHRY and CDR2 is SYGVKD. The V gene lost 6 bases and the J gene lost 1 base, with 11 bases spanning the gap. The CDR3 contains 14 residues. CDR3 in amino acids: CAIRSSGGTDTQYF. As DNA, the CDR3 is TGTGCCATCAGGTCCTCGGGGGGCACAGATACGCAGTATTTT.